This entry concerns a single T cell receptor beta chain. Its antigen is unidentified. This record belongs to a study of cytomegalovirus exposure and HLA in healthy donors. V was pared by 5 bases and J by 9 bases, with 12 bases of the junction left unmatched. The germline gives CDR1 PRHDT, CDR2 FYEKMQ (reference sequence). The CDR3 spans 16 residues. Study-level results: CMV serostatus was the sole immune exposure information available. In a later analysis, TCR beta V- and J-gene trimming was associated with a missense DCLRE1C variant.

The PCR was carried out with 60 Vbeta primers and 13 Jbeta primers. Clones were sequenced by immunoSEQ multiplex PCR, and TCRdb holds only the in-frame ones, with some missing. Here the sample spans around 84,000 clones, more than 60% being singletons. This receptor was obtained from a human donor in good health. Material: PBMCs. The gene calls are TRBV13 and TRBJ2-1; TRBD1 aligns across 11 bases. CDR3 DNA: TGTGCCAGCAGCCCCCATGGCGGACAGGGGGCCTTTGAGCAGTTCTTC. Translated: CASSPHGGQGAFEQFF. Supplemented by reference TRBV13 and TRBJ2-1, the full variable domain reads AAGVIQSPRHLIKEKRETATLKCYPIPRHDTVYWYQQGPGQDPQFLISFYEKMQSDKGSIPDRFSAQQFSDYHSELNMSSLELGDSALYFCASSPHGGQGAFEQFFGPGTRLTVL.